The 18 T cell receptor beta chains in this list originate from one sample, sequenced in a study of blood T cell repertoires in COVID-19. Data came from immunoSEQ multiplex PCR; TCRdb stores just in-frame clones and leaves some out. The sample comprises approximately 270,000 clones, 85% to 90% of which are singletons, and 0.75% to 0.9% rests with the top ten. Input material: peripheral blood. The origin of the receptors is a man between 25 and 39 years old with acute or convalescent COVID-19.

This clone has only one observation. The chain combines TRBV2 with TRBJ1-2; 9 bases line up with TRBD1. Germline V CDR1 and CDR2: SNHLY, FYNNEI. This CDR3 contains 15 residues. J was trimmed by 2 bases and V by 4 bases; bases with no gene match: 5. DNA of the CDR3: TGTGCCAGCAGTGCCGACAGGGGGTCCAACTATGGCTACACCTTC. It codes for CASSADRGSNYGYTF.

The J gene is TRBJ1-1, the V gene TRBV19, with a tentative D call TRBD1 (6 bases). The CDR3 covers 13 residues. V lost 8 bases, J lost 1 base, and 11 bases lay in between. The V gene's germline CDR1 is LNHDA and CDR2 SQIVND (reference sequence). The CDR3 sequence is CASRWDKNTEAFF. CDR3 bases: TGTGCCAGTCGATGGGACAAGAACACTGAAGCTTTCTTT.

The chain employs TRBV4-2 and TRBJ2-1, with D perhaps matching TRBD2 (5 bases). Trimming stripped 0 bases from V and 9 bases from J, with 21 bases between. The CDR3 has 17 amino acids. The germline V gene has CDR1 LGHNA and CDR2 YNFKEQ. Here the CDR3 DNA reads TGTGCCAGCAGCCAAGATCCCAGCGGTGCAAAGCTTGGTGAGCAGTTCTTC. Its translation: CASSQDPSGAKLGEQFF.

The chain is built from TRBV4-2 and TRBJ2-2; TRBD1 is a possible D gene (5 bases). From germline, CDR1 is LGHNA and CDR2 YNFKEQ. This CDR3 is built from 16 residues. Between the trimmed V and J ends, which lost 1 base and 1 base, there was a span of 10 bases. The CDR3 sequence: CASSQAWQGNTGELFF. As DNA, the CDR3 is TGTGCCAGCAGCCAAGCGTGGCAGGGGAACACCGGGGAGCTGTTTTTT.

The chain links TRBV4-1 to TRBJ1-1, with D possibly matching TRBD1 (6 bases). The CDR3 consists of 17 residues. Trimming removed 1 base at V and 2 bases at J, with 17 bases between. CDR1 and CDR2 (germline): MGHRA, YSYEKL. The CDR3 loop is CASSQVLAGVINTEAFF. The CDR3 bases are TGCGCCAGCAGCCAAGTATTAGCAGGGGTTATCAACACTGAAGCTTTCTTT.

This clone was found once. This chain uses TRBV10-2 with TRBJ2-7; 11 bases match TRBD2. CDR3 length: 14 residues. J lost 6 bases, V lost 6 bases, and 7 bases had no gene match. The V gene's germline CDR1 is WSHSY and CDR2 SAAADI. Written as DNA, the CDR3 is TGCGCCAGCAGCACGACTAGCGGGATCTCCGAGCAGTACTTC. It translates to CASSTTSGISEQYF.

This chain uses TRBV30 with TRBJ1-2; TRBD1 might be the D (6 bases). This CDR3 spans 14 amino acids. Germline loops: CDR1 GTSNPN, CDR2 SVGIG (reference sequence). The V end lost 4 bases, the J end lost 4 bases, and 16 bases lay between the germline ends. CDR3 DNA sequence: TGTGCCTGGACGAACGGGGGGACAACCTATGGCTACACCTTC. This gives the protein CAWTNGGTTYGYTF. The whole variable domain, filled in from reference TRBV30 and TRBJ1-2, reads SQTIHQWPATLVQPVGSPLSLECTVEGTSNPNLYWYRQAAGRGLQLLFYSVGIGQISSEVPQNLSASRPQDRQFILSSKKLLLSDSGFYLCAWTNGGTTYGYTFGSGTRLTVV.

The chain combines TRBV6-5 with TRBJ1-5; possibly TRBD1 for D (6 bases). The germline gives CDR1 MNHEY, CDR2 SVGAGI. The CDR3 covers 15 residues. Between the trimmed V and J ends, which lost 6 bases and 5 bases, there was a span of 17 bases. The DNA of the CDR3 is TGTGCCAGCAGAACGTTGGGGGCGGGGGATCAGCCCCAGCATTTT. Translation: CASRTLGAGDQPQHF.

The chain is built from TRBV27 and TRBJ2-7; 9 positions agree with TRBD2. Germline lookup yields CDR1 MNHEY and CDR2 SMNVEV (reference sequence). The junction had 18 bases not matched to a gene; V was cut back by 7 bases and J by 5 bases. There are 17 residues in the CDR3. CDR3 residues: CASISPFHSGRHDEQYF. CDR3 bases: TGTGCCAGCATTTCCCCTTTCCATAGCGGGAGACACGACGAGCAGTACTTC.

This clone was found once. The CDR3 nucleotides are TGTGCCAGCCGCCGACTAGCGGGAAACACAGATACGCAGTATTTT. Encoded protein: CASRRLAGNTDTQYF. V is TRBV6-6 and J is TRBJ2-3, with 11 bases lining up with TRBD2. The CDR3 has 15 residues. Germline V gives CDR1 MNHNY, CDR2 SVGAGI (reference sequence). V gave up 8 bases and J gave up 2 bases; unmatched junction bases: 6.

This rearrangement joins TRBV5-1 to TRBJ1-1; D is unresolved. V shed 0 bases and J shed 2 bases, with 11 bases lying between them. The CDR3 loop spans 15 amino acids. Germline V gene lookup returns CDR1 SGHRS and CDR2 YFSETQ. The CDR3 DNA is TGCGCCAGCAGCTTGGACCCCGGACTCAACACTGAAGCTTTCTTT. It codes for CASSLDPGLNTEAFF.

This chain connects TRBV29-1 to TRBJ2-1; 7 nucleotides agree with TRBD2. Per the germline V gene, CDR1 is SQVTM and CDR2 is ANQGSEA. The CDR3 contains 14 residues. Germline trimming cut 7 bases from V and 3 bases from J; bases unmatched to any gene: 9. CDR3 sequence: CSGLRRGSYNEQFF. In DNA form, the CDR3 reads TGCAGCGGATTGAGGCGGGGGAGCTACAATGAGCAGTTCTTC.

The genes are TRBV5-8 and TRBJ1-1, with 7 bases aligning to TRBD1. The length of the CDR3 is 14 residues. CDR1 SGHTS and CDR2 YDEGEE come from the germline V gene. V was pared by 1 base and J by 6 bases, with 6 bases of the junction left unmatched. The CDR3 sequence is CASSLQGGSSEAFF. The CDR3 DNA reads TGTGCCAGCAGCTTGCAGGGGGGTTCGTCTGAAGCTTTCTTT.

J is TRBJ2-5 and V is TRBV18, with 14 bases aligning to TRBD2. Germline CDR1 and CDR2: KGHSH and LQKENI. This CDR3 region has 14 residues. V shed 8 bases and J 4 bases; nucleotides not matched to a gene: 3. For the CDR3, the DNA is TGTGCCAGCGCCGGGACTAGCGGGGGAGAGACCCAGTACTTC. It encodes CASAGTSGGETQYF.

This clone has a single count. The rearrangement joins TRBV7-2 to TRBJ1-3, with D unclear. Germline assignment: CDR1 SGHTA and CDR2 FQGNSA. This CDR3 is built from 13 residues. V was trimmed by 6 bases and J by 0 bases, leaving 6 bases between them. CDR3 in amino acids: CASRESSGNTIYF. The CDR3 nucleotides are TGTGCCAGCAGAGAGAGCTCTGGAAACACCATATATTTT.

The rearrangement uses TRBV27 and TRBJ2-7; 10 bases line up with TRBD2. CDR1 and CDR2 from the germline V gene are MNHEY and SMNVEV (reference sequence). The CDR3 extends over 15 amino acids. V was clipped by 3 bases and J by 2 bases; unmatched bases: 4. CDR3 amino acids: CASSFGLAGAYEQYF. The CDR3 coding sequence is TGTGCCAGCAGTTTTGGCCTAGCGGGAGCCTACGAGCAGTACTTC.

CDR3 residues: CASSKSGGATGANVLTF. The CDR3 bases are TGTGCCAGCAGTAAAAGCGGGGGGGCTACTGGGGCCAACGTCCTGACTTTC. The chain uses TRBV6-4 and TRBJ2-6, with 10 nucleotides matching TRBD2. CDR1 is MRHNA, CDR2 SNTAGT, per germline. The CDR3 is 17 residues long. V lost 5 bases, J lost 2 bases, and 6 bases stayed unmatched.

The chain carries TRBV2 and TRBJ1-6; D might be TRBD1 (6 bases). The CDR3 is 14 residues long. Germline CDR1 SNHLY, CDR2 FYNNEI. V was pared by 7 bases and J by 9 bases, with 16 bases between. CDR3 nucleotide sequence: TGTGCCAGCAACCCCAGACAGGAGGTTTCACCCCTCCACTTT. Its translation is CASNPRQEVSPLHF.